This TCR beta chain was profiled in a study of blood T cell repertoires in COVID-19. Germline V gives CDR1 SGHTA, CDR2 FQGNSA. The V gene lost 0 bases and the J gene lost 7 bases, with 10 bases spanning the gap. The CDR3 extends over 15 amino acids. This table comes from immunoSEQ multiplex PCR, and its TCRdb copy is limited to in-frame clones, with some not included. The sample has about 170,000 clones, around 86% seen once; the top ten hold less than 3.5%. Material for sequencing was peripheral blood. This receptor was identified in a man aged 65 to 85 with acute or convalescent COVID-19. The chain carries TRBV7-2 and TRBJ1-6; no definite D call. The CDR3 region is CASSLALAANSPLHF. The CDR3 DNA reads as TGTGCCAGCAGCTTAGCGTTGGCGGCCAATTCACCCCTCCACTTT.